This T cell receptor beta chain was obtained from a study of cytomegalovirus exposure and HLA in healthy donors (dated by TCRdb to the late 2010s). In the study overall: An earlier analysis of several hundred of the donors reported 276 Gb of sequence data and 100 million to 140 million unique TCR beta sequences from 190 million or so T cells. Alongside the repertoire data, information on donor age, sex, ethnicity and CMV serostatus was compiled. Among around 400 genotyped donors of the cohort, an average of approximately 240,000 unique TCR beta nucleotide sequences was sequenced per donor, of which about 20% were non-productive. To predict cytomegalovirus infection status, the study combined high-throughput TCR immunosequencing, statistical association of individual TCRs with disease status, and machine learning. A later analysis re-examined previously published TCR beta repertoires from 600 to 700 donors and added high-resolution HLA genotyping to investigate patterns of TCR occurrence. Because of strong linkage in the cohort, roughly five DR-DQ haplotypes were treated as single units for association and clustering. Along with the roughly 610-subject first cohort, a separate validation cohort of over 90 different subjects was used. An early release covering some 640 HLA-typed donors comprised about 300 gigabases of sequencing data and around 80 million unique TCR sequences. All discovery cohort repertoires had been generated using a single sequencing platform. In a later genetic analysis, genome-wide SNP genotypes for about three fifths of the 666 donors were used, and that subset was treated as a discovery cohort. Rather than drawing on any new phenotypic data, the later analysis identified candidate immune exposures from TCR beta sequences and the way those sequences occurred across donors. An earlier analysis of several hundred of the donors applied high-throughput TCR beta sequencing to assess whether each TCR beta V gene segment acted as functional or pseudogenic. Of the 398 genotyped donors, 81% fell in the genetic ancestry cluster associated with self-reported Caucasian donors. The number of typed donors differed by locus: about 620-640 for A, B, C, DRB1 and DQB1; 522 for DQA1; 606 for DPA1; and 400 to 480 for DPB1. The T cell repertoires of roughly 660 subjects were profiled by immunosequencing and related to cytomegalovirus serostatus. The study aimed to test whether signatures of past pathogen exposure could be identified by cataloging public T cell receptors. Both class I and class II loci were covered by HLA typing, at four-digit resolution.

The paper as a whole reports these results and caveats: Some IMGT-functional V segments, including TRBV6-2 and TRBV6-3, could not be distinguished by the 87-base-pair reads and were therefore excluded. The only immune exposure information available for the cohort was CMV serostatus. In a later analysis, HLA-associated TCR beta chains were found to be more clonally expanded and to have lower generation probabilities than equally common non-associated chains. Only TCR beta chains were sequenced in this cohort, and the absence of alpha or paired-chain data limited detectable features. An association between a missense DCLRE1C variant and V-gene and J-gene trimming of TCR beta chains was found in a later genetic analysis and replicated in an independent cohort. In a later analysis, TCR association rates were found to vary across HLA loci, with the most associated TCRs seen for DRB1 alleles and the fewest for HLA-C alleles. A later genetic analysis reported fewer N-insertions in productive TCRs among donors in an Asian-associated ancestry cluster than the roughly 640-donor mean. In a later analysis, around 17,000 TCR beta sequences were associated with specific HLA alleles at a false discovery rate of 0.05. According to the authors, the approach could potentially be generalized to other disease states and immunological phenotypes. In both the original and validation cohorts, the classifier was reported to diagnose cytomegalovirus status with high specificity and sensitivity. When HLA alleles, especially DR and DQ, strongly co-occurred, attributing TCR associations to individual alleles was difficult. The sequencing pipeline was judged likely to have produced a cluster of highly shared sequence variants as a technical artifact. Broadly in line with IMGT annotations, most TCR beta V segments showed up in productive rearrangements about 87% or about 30% of the time in an earlier analysis of about 500 of the donors. According to a later analysis, parvovirus B19, influenza, CMV and Epstein-Barr virus appeared linked to several top co-occurrence clusters. Roughly uniform sequencing depth across donors was assumed in presence/absence analyses, although this assumption may not hold. A total of fewer than 200 TCR beta chains were listed by the study as associated with cytomegalovirus. Most CMV-associated TCR beta chains appeared to be HLA-restricted in a later analysis, and the HLA associations seemed to be driven largely by CMV exposure. Correlated functional status among segregating V segments might be attributable to linkage disequilibrium, but an unknown experimental factor could not be ruled out. A few of the identified cytomegalovirus-associated TCR beta chains were confirmed in vitro to be specific for cytomegalovirus antigens. A further reported finding was that TCR beta sequences accurately predicted the HLA-A and HLA-B alleles for most subjects in the first cohort. Most TCR sequences were observed very rarely across donors, whereas some public TCRs were present in many individuals. Because counts were too low, seventeen rarely observed V segments, including chromosome 9 orphons, were excluded from the earlier analysis of around 640 of the donors. Because some donors lacked HLA typing at each locus, the association tests relied only on the typed subset.

In total, more than 500 healthy bone marrow donors made up the cohort. Cohort members were all nominally healthy when sampled, although unrecorded immune exposures were likely present. The donor tested CMV seropositive and was one of the 289 seropositive cohort members. A peripheral blood sample was provided by each donor, and peripheral blood mononuclear cells were used for TCR beta sequencing. Genomic DNA was extracted from the blood cell samples with the Qiagen DNeasy Blood Extraction Kit. Clipping removes 0 bases from V and 7 bases from J, with 3 as the unmatched junction base count. CDR1 MNHNY and CDR2 SVGAGI are derived from the germline V gene (reference sequence). The CDR3 sequence holds 14 residues, the cysteine and phenylalanine included. Just the 42-base CDR3 DNA is kept, in frame starting at base 1. The library was produced with the immunoSEQ multiplex PCR assay. The multiplex PCR relied on a mix of 60 forward primers for TCR Vbeta segments and 13 reverse primers for TCR Jbeta segments. A multiplex PCR assay on genomic DNA amplified the CDR3 region of rearranged TCR beta genes. On the Illumina HiSeq System, the amplified TCR beta libraries were sequenced as 87-base-pair reads. The published analysis was carried out like this. In a later analysis, around 80 million unique TCR beta chains were counted across the 500 to 700 repertoires, and roughly 11 million of these chains were shared by at least two donors. Raw reads were error-corrected and collapsed into unique sequences by a nearest-neighbor algorithm in which closely related sequences were merged to remove PCR and sequencing errors. CDR3 sequences were aligned to IMGT reference sequences to assign V, D and J gene segments. Each retained sequence needed at least a six-nucleotide match to both a V gene segment and a J gene segment. A rearrangement counted as productive if the CDR3 had no stop codons and remained in frame with V and J, and every other rearrangement counted as non-productive. Following IMGT convention, CDR3 was defined as the stretch from the second conserved V-encoded cysteine to the conserved J-encoded phenylalanine. In an earlier analysis of roughly 580 of the donors, sequences lacking an unambiguous match to a single V gene segment were excluded. An earlier analysis of some 610 of the donors called V segments functional above 56.7% productive rearrangements and segregating when the between-donor standard deviation exceeded 5%. A statistical classification framework was built for diagnosing cytomegalovirus status from the catalog of TCR beta chain sequences. V and J gene assignment, in a later analysis, came from comparing TCR nucleotide sequences with IMGT/GENE-DB human TR gene sequences. In a later analysis, CDR3 sequences and most-parsimonious VDJ recombination scenarios were assigned using the TCRdist pipeline. In a later analysis, each TCR beta chain was defined by its CDR3 amino acid sequence together with its V-gene family, and reads lacking a unique V-gene family were excluded. A later analysis removed 550 to 700 highly shared, low-generation-probability nucleotide sequences to deal with suspected cross-contamination and a sequencing artifact. In a later analysis, a clonal expansion index for each public chain was calculated from normalized within-repertoire ranks of inferred template counts. A later analysis computed generation probabilities with a VDJ recombination model fitted to out-of-frame rearrangements, and checked the results against IGoR. A later analysis scored TCR-TCR, TCR-HLA and TCR-CMV co-occurrence with hypergeometric tests, applying a repertoire-size bias correction to TCR pairs. To estimate false discovery rates, a later analysis permuted the HLA or CMV assignments 20 times. In a later analysis, co-occurring TCRs were grouped using DBSCAN, and TCRdist sequence similarity was added for clustering within HLA-allele-positive subsets. Co-occurrence clustering excluded repertoires with fewer than 30,000 or more than 120,000 public chains, plus five with anomalous nucleotide sharing. The clones in this table, taken by TCRdb from immuneACCESS, are in-frame only. Not every clone is retained; where verified, under half of the shortfall comes from an unresolved V gene, and the cause of the rest is unknown. Clonal size and the V and J genes are those of that table, whereas D and trimming came from the DNA. The table for this sample lists fewer than 200,000 clones; over 65% of them were counted only once. The ten top clones hold about 2.5% of the sample.

A note on this clone: Its antigen is still unknown. No per-base quality is available; no much larger clone lies one base away.

The chain uses TRBV6-6 and TRBJ2-1; 7 central nucleotides agree with TRBD1. The receptor was isolated from a middle-aged woman in good health and CMV-seropositive. The specimen was PBMCs. CDR3 sequence: CASSYSTGRNEQFF. The nucleotide sequence reads as follows: TGTGCCAGCAGTTACTCGACAGGGCGGAATGAGCAGTTCTTC.